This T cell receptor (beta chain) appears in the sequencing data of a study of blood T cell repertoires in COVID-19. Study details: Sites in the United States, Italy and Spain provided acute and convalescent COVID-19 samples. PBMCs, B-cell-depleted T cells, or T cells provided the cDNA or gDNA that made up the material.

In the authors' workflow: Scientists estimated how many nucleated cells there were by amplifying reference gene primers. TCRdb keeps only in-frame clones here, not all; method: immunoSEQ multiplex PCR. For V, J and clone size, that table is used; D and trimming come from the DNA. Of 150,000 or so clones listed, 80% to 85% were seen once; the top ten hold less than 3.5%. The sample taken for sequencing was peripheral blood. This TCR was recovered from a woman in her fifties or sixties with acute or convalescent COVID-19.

The CDR3 DNA reads as TGTGCCACCTCAGGGGCAGGCACTGAAGCTTTCTTT. This translates into CATSGAGTEAFF. This chain uses TRBV15 with TRBJ1-1; tentative D call: TRBD1 (6 bases). This CDR3 comprises 12 residues. CDR1 and CDR2 from the germline V gene are LNHNV and YYDKDF (reference sequence). With 8 bases removed from V and 4 bases from J, the gap between germline ends came to 11 bases.